A selection of T cell receptor beta chains follows, all from one sample in a study of control samples from healthy donors and cancer patients. The data were produced by immunoSEQ multiplex PCR, yet TCRdb's version contains in-frame clones alone and is incomplete. The sample includes approximately 120,000 clones, about 89% of them seen just once. Specimen: blood. These receptors all stem from a woman aged 45-59 years in good health. Each CDR3 is given with its conserved first and last residue. A D gene is named only where the DNA matches it firmly. Size is omitted from some rows. Given values are once, few, many or a class for expanded clones.

clone size	V gene	D gene	J gene	CDR3 length	CDR3 protein	CDR3 DNA
.	TRBV7-3	.	TRBJ2-3	13	CASSFLGEDTQYF	TGTGCCAGCAGCTTCCTAGGGGAAGATACGCAGTATTTT
.	TRBV6-5	.	TRBJ2-2	12	CASSYSRRELFF	TGTGCCAGCAGTTACTCTCGGAGGGAGCTGTTTTTT
few	TRBV19	.	TRBJ1-5	14	CATRPATNYQPQHF	TGTGCCACTCGCCCTGCGACAAATTATCAGCCCCAGCATTTT
.	TRBV12-5	.	TRBJ1-5	17	CASGSTGFGNSNQPQHF	TGTGCTAGTGGTTCAACAGGGTTCGGAAATAGCAATCAGCCCCAGCATTTT
.	TRBV7-7	TRBD1	TRBJ1-4	14	CASETGTGVEKLFF	TGTGCCAGCGAAACCGGGACAGGGGTTGAAAAACTGTTTTTT
.	TRBV6-6	.	TRBJ2-2	16	CASSYPVAGNTGELFF	TGTGCCAGCAGTTACCCTGTGGCAGGGAACACCGGGGAGCTGTTTTTT
.	TRBV5-1	.	TRBJ1-5	17	CASSLGSILGGNQPQHF	TGCGCCAGCAGCTTAGGGTCCATCCTCGGTGGCAATCAGCCCCAGCATTTT
.	TRBV6-5	.	TRBJ1-5	13	CASSRDGNQPQHF	TGTGCCAGCAGCCGGGACGGGAATCAGCCCCAGCATTTT
.	TRBV6-5	TRBD2	TRBJ2-2	15	CASESGEGITGELFF	TGTGCCAGCGAGTCGGGGGAGGGGATCACCGGGGAGCTGTTTTTT
.	TRBV7-3	.	TRBJ1-3	13	CASSANSGNTIYF	TGTGCCAGCAGCGCGAACTCTGGAAACACCATATATTTT
.	TRBV19	TRBD1	TRBJ1-5	18	CASSIVAGGPTFNQPQHF	TGTGCCAGTAGTATAGTGGCAGGGGGCCCGACATTTAATCAGCCCCAGCATTTT
.	TRBV7-8	.	TRBJ2-7	17	CASSLSWGGRGRYEQYF	TGTGCCAGCAGCTTATCCTGGGGGGGCAGGGGAAGGTACGAGCAGTACTTC
few	TRBV6-5	.	TRBJ1-1	13	CASGGRLGTEAFF	TGTGCCAGCGGAGGCCGGTTGGGCACTGAAGCTTTCTTT
.	TRBV6-6	TRBD1	TRBJ2-5	15	CASSDTGGSLETQYF	TGTGCCAGCAGTGACACAGGGGGCTCGTTAGAGACCCAGTACTTC
.	TRBV7-9	.	TRBJ2-5	12	CASSRPPETQYF	TGTGCCAGCAGCCGCCCACCAGAGACCCAGTACTTC
.	TRBV3-1/TRBV3-2	.	TRBJ2-5	14	CASSHATGRETQYF	TGTGCCAGCAGCCACGCCACAGGGCGGGAGACCCAGTACTTC
.	TRBV9	.	TRBJ2-7	11	CASSDTYEQYF	TGTGCCAGCAGCGACACCTACGAGCAGTACTTC
.	TRBV20-1	.	TRBJ1-1	11	CSALGNTEAFF	TGCAGTGCGCTGGGGAACACTGAAGCTTTCTTT
.	TRBV30	.	TRBJ2-1	14	CAWKPQGIYNEQFF	TGTGCCTGGAAGCCCCAGGGAATCTACAATGAGCAGTTCTTC
.	TRBV7-2	TRBD1	TRBJ1-1	14	CASTDQGARTEAFF	TGTGCCAGCACTGACCAGGGGGCTCGCACTGAAGCTTTCTTT
once	TRBV7-2	.	TRBJ1-2	15	CASSLGSGANYGYTF	TGTGCCAGCAGCTTAGGTTCAGGAGCTAACTATGGCTACACCTTC
.	TRBV5-1	TRBD1	TRBJ2-5	15	CASSPVGTGIETQYF	TGCGCCAGCAGCCCCGTAGGGACAGGGATCGAGACCCAGTACTTC
once	TRBV11-2	.	TRBJ2-6	14	CASSSFYGANVLTF	TGTGCCAGCAGCTCCTTTTACGGGGCCAACGTCCTGACTTTC
.	TRBV19	.	TRBJ1-5	15	CASTPRQYSNQPQHF	TGTGCCAGTACCCCGAGACAGTATAGCAATCAGCCCCAGCATTTT
.	TRBV30	.	TRBJ1-1	10	CAWRDTEAFF	TGTGCCTGGAGGGACACTGAAGCTTTCTTT
.	TRBV4-3	TRBD1	TRBJ1-2	15	CASSQSTGGVNGYTF	TGCGCCAGCAGCCAATCGACAGGGGGCGTTAATGGCTACACCTTC
.	TRBV27	.	TRBJ2-1	14	CASRGTSFYNEQFF	TGTGCCAGCAGAGGGACCTCTTTCTACAATGAGCAGTTCTTC
.	TRBV7-2	.	TRBJ2-3	15	CASSLDSGRGRAQYF	TGTGCCAGCAGCTTAGATAGCGGACGAGGGAGAGCGCAGTATTTT
.	TRBV11-1	TRBD2	TRBJ2-1	16	CASSLGLAGRQYEQFF	TGTGCCAGCAGCTTAGGACTAGCGGGACGCCAATATGAGCAGTTCTTC
.	TRBV2	.	TRBJ1-5	14	CASSVGAGNQPQHF	TGTGCCAGCAGTGTGGGCGCAGGCAATCAGCCCCAGCATTTT
.	TRBV6-5	TRBD1	TRBJ1-1	13	CASMQQGAGGAFF	TGTGCCAGCATGCAGCAGGGGGCTGGTGGGGCTTTCTTT
.	TRBV7-6	TRBD1	TRBJ1-2	13	CASSPGQGLGYTF	TGTGCCAGCAGTCCGGGACAGGGTTTGGGCTACACCTTC
.	TRBV28	.	TRBJ1-2	11	CASTQGYGYTF	TGTGCCAGCACTCAGGGTTATGGCTACACCTTC
.	TRBV24-1	.	TRBJ2-3	10	CATGGDTQYF	TGTGCCACCGGGGGGGATACGCAGTATTTT
.	TRBV4-3	.	TRBJ2-3	15	CASSQDFWPPPTQYF	TGCGCCAGCAGCCAAGATTTTTGGCCGCCGCCTACGCAGTATTTT
.	TRBV18	.	TRBJ1-2	14	CASSPTTENYGYTF	TGTGCCAGCTCACCTACGACAGAGAACTATGGCTACACCTTC
.	TRBV19	.	TRBJ2-5	15	CASSMGSGVQETQYF	TGTGCCAGTAGTATGGGGTCAGGGGTTCAAGAGACCCAGTACTTC
once	TRBV13	TRBD1	TRBJ2-3	15	CASSPYRGRADTQYF	TGTGCCAGCAGCCCCTACAGGGGACGGGCAGATACGCAGTATTTT
.	TRBV11-3	.	TRBJ2-3	15	CASSSEGPPGDTQYF	TGTGCCAGCAGCTCCGAGGGACCACCGGGGGATACGCAGTATTTT
once	TRBV27	.	TRBJ1-2	13	CASSSTANYGYTF	TGTGCCAGCAGTTCTACAGCTAACTATGGCTACACCTTC
.	TRBV30	.	TRBJ1-4	14	CAWRPGSKVEKLFF	TGTGCCTGGAGGCCCGGGAGTAAAGTCGAAAAACTGTTTTTT